The T cell receptor beta chain described here comes from a study of blood T cell repertoires in COVID-19. Participants had their cohort set by participant-reported clinical history. This table comes from immunoSEQ multiplex PCR, and its TCRdb copy is limited to in-frame clones, with some not included. The sample lists 250,000 or so clones; around 86% were seen once. The source material was PBMCs or T cells enriched from blood (not recorded which). The sequence was collected from a woman in her 50s who had recovered from COVID-19.

The CDR3 here is CASSSPGGGYGYTF. In nucleotides, the CDR3 is TGTGCCAGTAGTAGCCCCGGTGGTGGCTATGGCTACACCTTC. The chain joins TRBV19 to TRBJ1-2, with D unresolved. CDR3 length: 14 amino acids. The germline V and J ends were trimmed by 4 bases and 4 bases, with 13 bases remaining between them. Germline CDR1 is LNHDA and CDR2 is SQIVND (reference sequence).